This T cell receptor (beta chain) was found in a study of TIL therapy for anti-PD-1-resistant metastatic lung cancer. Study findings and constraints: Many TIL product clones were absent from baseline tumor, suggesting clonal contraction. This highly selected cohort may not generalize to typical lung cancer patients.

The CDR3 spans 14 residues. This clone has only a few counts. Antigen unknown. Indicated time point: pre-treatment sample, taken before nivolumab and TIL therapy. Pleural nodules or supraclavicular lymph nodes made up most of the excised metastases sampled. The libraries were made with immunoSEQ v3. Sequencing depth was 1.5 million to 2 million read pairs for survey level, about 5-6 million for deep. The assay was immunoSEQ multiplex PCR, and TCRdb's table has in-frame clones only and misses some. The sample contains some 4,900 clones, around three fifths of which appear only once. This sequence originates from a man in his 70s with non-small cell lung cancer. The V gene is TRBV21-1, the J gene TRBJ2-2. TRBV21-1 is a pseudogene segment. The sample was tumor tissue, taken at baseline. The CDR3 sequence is CASSGRQNTGELFF. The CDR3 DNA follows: TGTGCCAGCAGCGGACGACAGAACACCGGGGAGCTGTTTTTT.